These T cell receptor beta chains were read from a single sample in a study of blood T cell repertoires in COVID-19. Generated by immunoSEQ multiplex PCR, the TCRdb table keeps only in-frame clones and is missing some. The data contain 150,000 to 200,000 clones, 70% to 85% of them singletons. The sample consisted of peripheral blood. The receptor source for this set is a woman aged 80 or over with acute or convalescent COVID-19. Each CDR3 is given with its conserved first and last residue. A D gene is named only where the DNA matches it firmly. Part of the rows lack a size; the others show once, few, many or a class for expanded clones.

len: 15
abundance: NA
j_gene: TRBJ2-5
v_gene: TRBV29-1
d_gene: TRBD1
CDR3aa: CSVETGTGSSGTQYF
CDR3nt: TGCAGCGTTGAAACCGGGACAGGGTCGAGTGGGACCCAGTACTTC

len: 13
abundance: NA
j_gene: TRBJ2-2
v_gene: TRBV2
d_gene: NA
CDR3aa: CASSWGFTGELFF
CDR3nt: TGTGCCAGCAGCTGGGGCTTCACCGGGGAGCTGTTTTTT

len: 15
abundance: NA
j_gene: TRBJ2-2
v_gene: TRBV7-2
d_gene: NA
CDR3aa: CASSSVGIYTGELFF
CDR3nt: TGTGCCAGCAGCTCAGTCGGGATATACACCGGGGAGCTGTTTTTT

len: 16
abundance: NA
j_gene: TRBJ2-1
v_gene: TRBV5-1
d_gene: TRBD2
CDR3aa: CASSFPAGGLANEQFF
CDR3nt: TGCGCCAGCAGCTTCCCAGCGGGAGGCTTAGCAAATGAGCAGTTCTTC

len: 14
abundance: NA
j_gene: TRBJ2-5
v_gene: TRBV2
d_gene: TRBD2
CDR3aa: CASSETSGQETQYF
CDR3nt: TGTGCCAGCAGTGAGACTAGCGGACAAGAGACCCAGTACTTC

len: 14
abundance: once
j_gene: TRBJ1-2
v_gene: TRBV10-3
d_gene: NA
CDR3aa: CAISGQGGNYGYTF
CDR3nt: TGTGCCATCAGTGGTCAGGGAGGAAACTATGGCTACACCTTC

len: 12
abundance: NA
j_gene: TRBJ2-2
v_gene: TRBV3-1/TRBV3-2
d_gene: NA
CDR3aa: CASSPLTGELFF
CDR3nt: TGTGCCAGCAGCCCTCTCACCGGGGAGCTGTTTTTT

len: 14
abundance: NA
j_gene: TRBJ2-2
v_gene: TRBV3-1/TRBV3-2
d_gene: NA
CDR3aa: CASSPSANTGELFF
CDR3nt: TGTGCCAGCAGCCCCAGCGCGAACACCGGGGAGCTGTTTTTT

len: 14
abundance: NA
j_gene: TRBJ1-4
v_gene: TRBV5-4
d_gene: TRBD1
CDR3aa: CASSMTGLGEKLFF
CDR3nt: TGTGCCAGCAGCATGACAGGGCTGGGGGAAAAACTGTTTTTT

len: 14
abundance: NA
j_gene: TRBJ1-2
v_gene: TRBV5-4
d_gene: NA
CDR3aa: CASSLPNGDYGYTF
CDR3nt: TGTGCCAGCAGCTTACCCAACGGTGACTATGGCTACACCTTC

len: 12
abundance: NA
j_gene: TRBJ2-7
v_gene: TRBV6-6
d_gene: NA
CDR3aa: CASHGDTYEQYF
CDR3nt: TGTGCCAGCCATGGTGACACCTACGAGCAGTACTTC

len: 12
abundance: NA
j_gene: TRBJ1-1
v_gene: TRBV28
d_gene: NA
CDR3aa: CASSGGLTEAFF
CDR3nt: TGTGCCAGCTCCGGGGGTTTGACTGAAGCTTTCTTT

len: 17
abundance: once
j_gene: TRBJ2-4
v_gene: TRBV30
d_gene: NA
CDR3aa: CAWSATGTLIAKNIQYF
CDR3nt: TGTGCCTGGAGTGCTACAGGGACACTAATAGCCAAAAACATTCAGTACTTC

len: 12
abundance: NA
j_gene: TRBJ1-1
v_gene: TRBV6-5
d_gene: NA
CDR3aa: CASSRPGTEAFF
CDR3nt: TGTGCCAGCAGTAGGCCCGGGACTGAAGCTTTCTTT

len: 14
abundance: NA
j_gene: TRBJ2-7
v_gene: TRBV5-1
d_gene: NA
CDR3aa: CASAVPGQGYEQYF
CDR3nt: TGCGCCAGCGCGGTCCCGGGGCAGGGGTACGAGCAGTACTTC

len: 13
abundance: once
j_gene: TRBJ1-2
v_gene: TRBV7-8
d_gene: NA
CDR3aa: CASSSGQNYGYTF
CDR3nt: TGTGCCAGCAGCTCAGGGCAAAACTATGGCTACACCTTC

len: 14
abundance: few
j_gene: TRBJ2-7
v_gene: TRBV30
d_gene: TRBD2
CDR3aa: CAWSVGSGIAEQYF
CDR3nt: TGTGCCTGGAGTGTTGGTAGCGGGATAGCCGAGCAGTACTTC

len: 14
abundance: NA
j_gene: TRBJ2-1
v_gene: TRBV2
d_gene: TRBD2
CDR3aa: CASSDSGRAVEQFF
CDR3nt: TGTGCCAGCAGTGATAGCGGGAGAGCGGTTGAGCAGTTCTTC

len: 15
abundance: few
j_gene: TRBJ2-3
v_gene: TRBV3-1/TRBV3-2
d_gene: NA
CDR3aa: CASSQDDSSTDTQYF
CDR3nt: TGTGCCAGCAGCCAAGATGACAGTTCCACAGATACGCAGTATTTT

len: 15
abundance: NA
j_gene: TRBJ1-1
v_gene: TRBV6-5
d_gene: NA
CDR3aa: CASLTSGETNTEAFF
CDR3nt: TGTGCCAGCCTGACCTCAGGGGAAACGAACACTGAAGCTTTCTTT

len: 15
abundance: NA
j_gene: TRBJ1-3
v_gene: TRBV9
d_gene: NA
CDR3aa: CASSVDSISGNTIYF
CDR3nt: TGTGCCAGCAGCGTAGACAGTATCTCTGGAAACACCATATATTTT

len: 16
abundance: NA
j_gene: TRBJ2-7
v_gene: TRBV27
d_gene: NA
CDR3aa: CASSLSVRGRPHEQYF
CDR3nt: TGTGCCAGCAGTTTAAGTGTCCGGGGGAGGCCCCACGAGCAGTACTTC

len: 14
abundance: NA
j_gene: TRBJ2-2
v_gene: TRBV4-1
d_gene: NA
CDR3aa: CASSQGYYTGELFF
CDR3nt: TGCGCCAGCAGCCAAGGTTACTACACCGGGGAGCTGTTTTTT

len: 13
abundance: NA
j_gene: TRBJ2-5
v_gene: TRBV7-9
d_gene: NA
CDR3aa: CASSLRALETQYF
CDR3nt: TGTGCCAGCAGCTTGCGAGCGCTGGAGACCCAGTACTTC

len: 15
abundance: few
j_gene: TRBJ2-7
v_gene: TRBV6-1
d_gene: TRBD1
CDR3aa: CASSEKGTGTYEQYF
CDR3nt: TGTGCCAGCAGTGAAAAGGGGACAGGGACCTACGAGCAGTACTTC

len: 17
abundance: NA
j_gene: TRBJ1-2
v_gene: TRBV7-8
d_gene: NA
CDR3aa: CASSLGRQLTSSYGYTF
CDR3nt: TGTGCCAGCAGCTTAGGGCGGCAACTAACGTCAAGCTATGGCTACACCTTC

len: 15
abundance: NA
j_gene: TRBJ2-1
v_gene: TRBV4-3
d_gene: NA
CDR3aa: CASSQALSSYNEQFF
CDR3nt: TGCGCCAGCAGCCAAGCTCTAAGCTCCTACAATGAGCAGTTCTTC

len: 13
abundance: NA
j_gene: TRBJ2-2
v_gene: TRBV6-5
d_gene: TRBD2
CDR3aa: CASGRGNTGELFF
CDR3nt: TGTGCCAGCGGGAGGGGTAACACCGGGGAGCTGTTTTTT

len: 13
abundance: NA
j_gene: TRBJ1-2
v_gene: TRBV7-9
d_gene: TRBD1
CDR3aa: CASSLGQGADYTF
CDR3nt: TGTGCCAGCAGCTTAGGACAGGGGGCTGACTACACCTTC

len: 16
abundance: NA
j_gene: TRBJ1-1
v_gene: TRBV4-3
d_gene: TRBD1
CDR3aa: CASSQAPRGLGTEAFF
CDR3nt: TGCGCCAGCAGCCAAGCTCCCAGGGGGCTAGGGACTGAAGCTTTCTTT